These 22 T cell receptor beta chains were all obtained from the same sample, sequenced in a study of blood T cell repertoires in COVID-19. Assay used: immunoSEQ multiplex PCR; TCRdb lists only in-frame clones, some missing. The sample has over 250,000 clones; approximately 91% are singletons. The sample comprised peripheral blood. The receptors here all came from a woman aged 25 to 39 with acute or convalescent COVID-19.

V usage is TRBV6-5 and J usage is TRBJ1-6, with TRBD1 matching over 7 bases. This CDR3 is 15 amino acids long. The J segment lost 5 bases and the V segment lost 0 bases, leaving 1 base of the junction unmatched. Germline CDR1 reads MNHEY; CDR2 reads SVGAGI. CDR3 sequence: CASSYSGGDNSPLHF. The CDR3 DNA is TGTGCCAGCAGTTACTCAGGGGGCGATAATTCACCCCTCCACTTT.

The chain employs TRBV11-3 and TRBJ1-3; 8 bases line up with TRBD1. The CDR3 runs to 15 residues. From germline, CDR1 is SGHNT and CDR2 YENEEA. The junction had 6 bases not matched to a gene; V was cut back by 5 bases and J by 3 bases. CDR3 nucleotides: TGTGCCAGCAGCCCCCGGACAGGGTTTGGAAACACCATATATTTT. It specifies CASSPRTGFGNTIYF.

This chain uses TRBV29-1 with TRBJ2-7; D ambiguous. The CDR3 consists of 12 residues. Germline V gene data show CDR1 as SQVTM and CDR2 as ANQGSEA. Between the trimmed V and J ends, which lost 3 bases and 1 base, there was a span of 7 bases. The DNA of the CDR3 is TGCAGCGTTGATATTAGTTCCTACGAGCAGTACTTC. It codes for CSVDISSYEQYF.

The gene calls are TRBV19 and TRBJ2-4, with a weak D call TRBD2 (6 bases). V lost 7 bases to trimming and J lost 1 base, with 11 bases between them. Per the germline V gene, CDR1 is LNHDA and CDR2 is SQIVND (reference sequence). The CDR3 has 14 amino acids. In DNA form, the CDR3 reads TGTGCCAGTAACGCGGGATGGGCCAAAAACATTCAGTACTTC. Translation gives CASNAGWAKNIQYF.

The chain recombines TRBV19 with TRBJ1-5; weak D call: TRBD1 (5 bases). This CDR3 has 17 residues. Germline CDR1 is LNHDA and CDR2 is SQIVND (reference sequence). V lost 5 bases to trimming and J lost 1 base, with 18 bases between them. CDR3 sequence: CASSPRGGLGSNQPQHF. For the CDR3, the DNA is TGTGCCAGTAGTCCCCGGGGGGGTTTGGGAAGCAATCAGCCCCAGCATTTT.

The rearrangement uses TRBV19 and TRBJ2-5, with 8 nucleotides matching TRBD1. The CDR3 totals 13 residues. V lost 4 bases and J lost 4; bases outside the gene matches: 2. Germline loops: CDR1 LNHDA, CDR2 SQIVND (reference sequence). The CDR3 reads CASSTDRVETQYF. Written as DNA, the CDR3 is TGTGCCAGTAGTACGGACAGGGTAGAGACCCAGTACTTC.

The J gene is TRBJ2-1, the V gene TRBV1; the table's TRBD2 call for D was not verified on the DNA. TRBV1 is reported as a pseudogene. The CDR3 loop spans 17 amino acids. CDR3 bases: TGCACCAGCAGCCAAGATGGACTAGCGGGAAGCTCATCTGAGCAGTTCTTC. Protein product: CTSSQDGLAGSSSEQFF.

The V and J genes are TRBV29-1 and TRBJ1-1, with TRBD1 matching 8 bases. The CDR3 is made up of 11 amino acids. Germline V gene data show CDR1 as SQVTM and CDR2 as ANQGSEA. With V trimmed by 6 bases and J by 8 bases, 5 bases remained unmatched. The CDR3 protein is CSVGQGLEAFF. The CDR3 DNA follows: TGCAGCGTCGGACAGGGCCTAGAAGCTTTCTTT. Full variable domain (outside the CDR3, taken from reference TRBV29-1 and TRBJ1-1): SAVISQKPSRDICQRGTSLTIQCQVDSQVTMMFWYRQQPGQSLTLIATANQGSEATYESGFVIDKFPISRPNLTFSTLTVSNMSPEDSSIYLCSVGQGLEAFFGQGTRLTVV.

J is TRBJ1-1 and V is TRBV7-6; tentative D call: TRBD1 (5 bases). Looked up from germline, CDR1 is SGHVS and CDR2 is FNYEAQ. The CDR3 has 16 amino acids. V was pared by 2 bases and J by 1 base, with 14 bases between. The CDR3 reads CASSLLGVQQNTEAFF. The CDR3 DNA reads as TGTGCCAGCAGCTTACTAGGGGTCCAGCAGAACACTGAAGCTTTCTTT. The variable domain in full, completed from reference TRBV7-6 and TRBJ1-1, reads GAGVSQSPRYKVTKRGQDVALRCDPISGHVSLYWYRQALGQGPEFLTYFNYEAQQDKSGLPNDRFSAERPEGSISTLTIQRTEQRDSAMYRCASSLLGVQQNTEAFFGQGTRLTVV.

J is TRBJ2-2 and V is TRBV6-1, with D perhaps TRBD2 (5 bases). CDR1 MNHNS and CDR2 SASEGT come from the germline V gene. The CDR3 length is 16 residues. V was cut by 1 base and J by 6 bases, with 15 bases left in between. This chain's CDR3 is CASSEGTPFWSGELFF. The CDR3 DNA reads TGTGCCAGCAGTGAAGGGACTCCCTTCTGGTCCGGGGAGCTGTTTTTT.

This sequence joins TRBV19 and TRBJ2-2; weak D call: TRBD1 (5 bases). The length of the CDR3 is 15 residues. Trimming took 0 bases from V and 6 from J, leaving 11 bases between them. The V gene's germline CDR1 is LNHDA and CDR2 SQIVND (reference sequence). CDR3 residues: CASSIDQGIAGELFF. CDR3 in DNA: TGTGCCAGTAGTATAGATCAGGGCATAGCCGGGGAGCTGTTTTTT.

CDR3 protein: CASSQTSGSENIQYF. In nucleotides, the CDR3 is TGTGCCAGCAGCCAGACTAGCGGGAGCGAAAACATTCAGTACTTC. The J gene is TRBJ2-4, the V gene TRBV7-2; 12 nucleotides match TRBD2. The V gene's germline CDR1 is SGHTA and CDR2 FQGNSA. This CDR3 has 15 amino acids. V trimming: 5 bases; J trimming: 5 bases; junction bases outside the gene matches: 4.

This chain joins TRBV5-1 and TRBJ2-2, with 15 bases that match TRBD2. Per germline, CDR1 SGHRS and CDR2 YFSETQ. V lost 3 bases and J lost 9; bases outside the gene matches: 9. This CDR3 has 17 amino acids. The CDR3 DNA sequence: TGCGCCAGCAGCTCTCCGGGACTAGCGGGAGGAAGGCGGGAGCTGTTTTTT. It is translated as CASSSPGLAGGRRELFF.

The chain combines TRBV3-1 (or the pseudogene TRBV3-2) with TRBJ1-2; 8 nucleotides line up with TRBD1. Germline lookup yields CDR1 LGHDT and CDR2 YNNKEL (reference sequence). The CDR3 runs to 13 residues. After removal of 5 bases from V and 7 bases from J, the junction contained 6 bases not matched to a gene. As DNA, the CDR3 is TGTGCCAGCAGCGTTCGGGACAGGTCTGGCTACACCTTC. Translated, it gives CASSVRDRSGYTF.

The CDR3 DNA reads as TGTGCCAGCAGCTTGGATCCATCCTACGAGCAGTACTTC. It encodes CASSLDPSYEQYF. This chain joins TRBV5-4 and TRBJ2-7; D gene ambiguous. The CDR3 spans 13 residues. Germline CDR1 is SGHNT and CDR2 is YYREEE (reference sequence). Trimming took off 0 bases at V and 1 base at J, with 5 bases between the two ends.

The chain recombines TRBV19 with TRBJ1-5; 7 positions match TRBD1. Germline-derived CDR1 and CDR2 are LNHDA and SQIVND (reference sequence). There are 15 residues in the CDR3. Germline trimming cut 7 bases from V and 7 bases from J; bases unmatched to any gene: 13. The CDR3 here is CASTVRQGLKQPQHF. For the CDR3, the DNA is TGTGCCAGTACCGTTAGACAGGGACTGAAGCAGCCCCAGCATTTT.

The CDR3 DNA reads TGTGCCAGCAGCTTAATGACAGCCGATAAGCTAAAACTGTTTTTT. Its translation is CASSLMTADKLKLFF. This chain connects TRBV7-6 to TRBJ1-4, with D tentatively TRBD1 (5 bases). Germline-derived CDR1 and CDR2 are SGHVS and FNYEAQ. This CDR3 has 15 amino acids. The ends were cut back, 2 bases at V and 10 bases at J, with 17 bases in the middle. The full variable domain, completed using reference TRBV7-6 and TRBJ1-4, is GAGVSQSPRYKVTKRGQDVALRCDPISGHVSLYWYRQALGQGPEFLTYFNYEAQQDKSGLPNDRFSAERPEGSISTLTIQRTEQRDSAMYRCASSLMTADKLKLFFGSGTQLSVL.

V is TRBV12-3 or TRBV12-4 and J is TRBJ1-2; no clear D gene. Trimming shortened V by 5 bases and J by 5 bases, and 9 bases separated the two germline ends. This CDR3 is built from 12 residues. This chain's CDR3 is CASSPPGYGYTF. The CDR3 DNA reads as TGTGCCAGCAGTCCCCCGGGATATGGCTACACCTTC.

The chain employs TRBV11-3 and TRBJ2-1; D possibly corresponds to TRBD2 (5 bases). CDR1 SGHNT and CDR2 YENEEA come from the germline V gene. The length of the CDR3 is 15 residues. The V end lost 4 bases, the J end lost 3 bases, and 13 bases lay between the germline ends. CDR3 DNA sequence: TGTGCCAGCAGCTCTGAGGGAACTTACTACAATGAGCAGTTCTTC. Encoded protein: CASSSEGTYYNEQFF.

V usage is TRBV15 and J usage is TRBJ1-5, with D possibly being TRBD1 (5 bases). Germline CDR1 reads LNHNV; CDR2 reads YYDKDF (reference sequence). The CDR3 is made up of 16 amino acids. V lost 0 bases and J 2 bases, leaving 11 bases between the germline ends. This chain's CDR3 is CATSRDRVVGNQPQHF. The CDR3 DNA reads as TGTGCCACCAGCAGAGACAGGGTGGTCGGCAATCAGCCCCAGCATTTT.

CDR3 loop: CASTRRQGADQPQHF. CDR3 bases: TGCGCCAGCACCAGACGACAGGGGGCCGATCAGCCCCAGCATTTT. The chain recombines TRBV23-1 with TRBJ1-5; TRBD1 aligns across 10 bases. TRBV23-1 is marked as an open reading frame, function uncertain. After removal of 7 bases from V and 5 bases from J, the junction contained 8 bases not matched to a gene. This CDR3 comprises 15 residues.

This clone was picked up one time. V usage is TRBV19 and J usage is TRBJ1-2; D remains ambiguous. Germline V gene data show CDR1 as LNHDA and CDR2 as SQIVND (reference sequence). The V gene lost 11 bases and the J gene lost 2 bases, with 18 bases spanning the gap. This CDR3 region has 14 residues. The CDR3 sequence is CAAKGVPSNYGYTF. As DNA, the CDR3 is TGTGCCGCCAAGGGAGTCCCATCAAACTATGGCTACACCTTC.